Detailed here is one T cell receptor beta chain. Its antigen is not known. In the original workflow: ImmunoSEQ output held junction-only sequences without quality scores, so filtering differed. Measured with immunoSEQ multiplex PCR; TCRdb has only the in-frame clones, and not every one. The DNA gave D and trimming, while V, J and clone size come from that table. The table lists 200,000 to 250,000 clones, 65% of them singletons. The sample is drawn from a study of shared clonotypes between healthy human individuals. Study-wide points: In general, naive subsets displayed greater estimated richness than memory subsets did.

Donors comprised healthy HIV-negative adults lacking recent acute infections or vaccinations. What was sequenced was memory CD4+ T cells sorted from blood. Subset of the sample: CD45RA-negative fraction. The receptor's source is a man aged 25 to 40 in good health.

CDR3 in amino acids: CASSPRTGLRTQYF. The CDR3 coding sequence is TGTGCCAGCAGCCCCAGGACAGGTCTGAGGACCCAGTACTTC. The rearrangement joins TRBV7-9 to TRBJ2-5; 7 bases line up with TRBD1. This CDR3 has 14 amino acids. The J segment lost 7 bases and the V segment lost 5 bases, leaving 10 bases of the junction unmatched. Per the germline V gene, CDR1 is SEHNR and CDR2 is FQNEAQ (reference sequence). The full variable domain, completed using reference TRBV7-9 and TRBJ2-5, is DTGVSQNPRHKITKRGQNVTFRCDPISEHNRLYWYRQTLGQGPEFLTYFQNEAQLEKSRLLSDRFSAERPKGSFSTLEIQRTEQGDSAMYLCASSPRTGLRTQYFGPGTRLLVL.